This T cell receptor (beta chain) was profiled in a study of cytomegalovirus exposure and HLA in healthy donors. Overall study context: Sequencing of roughly 180 million T cells in an earlier analysis found 90 million to 120 million unique TCR beta sequences. General study results and limits: Researchers catalogued approximately 170 TCR beta chains as cytomegalovirus-associated.

The CDR3 length is 16 residues. Germline loops: CDR1 SGHTA, CDR2 FQGNSA. The ends were cut back, 1 base at V and 0 bases at J, with 10 bases in the middle. For this clone: Its specificity is not known.

With 60 Vbeta and 13 Jbeta primers, the PCR was carried out. This table comes from immunoSEQ multiplex PCR, and its TCRdb copy is limited to in-frame clones, with some not included. The repertoire holds around 200,000 clones, 70% to 80% seen once, with approximately 2.1% in the top ten. The material sequenced was PBMCs. The TCR was taken from a woman in her 30s in good health and CMV-seropositive. The V call is TRBV7-2, the J call TRBJ1-3; D gene ambiguous. CDR3 in DNA: TGTGCCAGCAGCTTAGGAGCCGCGGTCTCTGGAAACACCATATATTTT. As protein: CASSLGAAVSGNTIYF.